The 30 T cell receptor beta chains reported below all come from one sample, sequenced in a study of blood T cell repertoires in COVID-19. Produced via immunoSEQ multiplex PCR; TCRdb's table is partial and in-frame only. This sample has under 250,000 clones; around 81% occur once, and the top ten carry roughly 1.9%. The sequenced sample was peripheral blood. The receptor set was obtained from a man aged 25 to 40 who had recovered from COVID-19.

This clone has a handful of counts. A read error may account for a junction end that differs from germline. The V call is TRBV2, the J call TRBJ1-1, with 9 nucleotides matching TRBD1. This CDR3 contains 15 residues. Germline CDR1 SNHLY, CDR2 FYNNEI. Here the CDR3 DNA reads TGTGCCAGCAGTAAAACAGGGGGCGCGAACACCGAAGCTTTCTTT. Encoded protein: CASSKTGGANTEAFF.

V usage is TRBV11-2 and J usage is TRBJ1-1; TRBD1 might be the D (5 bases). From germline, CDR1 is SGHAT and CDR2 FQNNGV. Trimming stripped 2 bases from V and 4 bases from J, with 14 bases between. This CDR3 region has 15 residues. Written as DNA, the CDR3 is TGTGCCAGCAGCTTACCCTTCGGGGGATCCACTGAAGCTTTCTTT. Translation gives CASSLPFGGSTEAFF.

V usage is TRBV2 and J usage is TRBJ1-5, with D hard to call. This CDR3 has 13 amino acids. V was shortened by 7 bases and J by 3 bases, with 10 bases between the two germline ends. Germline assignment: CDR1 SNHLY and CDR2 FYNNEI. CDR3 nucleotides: TGTGCCAGCACGGAAGACAACAATCAGCCCCAGCATTTT. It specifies CASTEDNNQPQHF.

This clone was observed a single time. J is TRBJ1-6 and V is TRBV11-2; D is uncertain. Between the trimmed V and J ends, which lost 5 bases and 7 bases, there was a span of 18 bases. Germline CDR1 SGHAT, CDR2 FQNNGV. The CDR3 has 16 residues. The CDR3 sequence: CASSPRLAALNSPLHF. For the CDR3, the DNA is TGTGCCAGCAGCCCCCGACTGGCAGCCTTAAATTCACCCCTCCACTTT.

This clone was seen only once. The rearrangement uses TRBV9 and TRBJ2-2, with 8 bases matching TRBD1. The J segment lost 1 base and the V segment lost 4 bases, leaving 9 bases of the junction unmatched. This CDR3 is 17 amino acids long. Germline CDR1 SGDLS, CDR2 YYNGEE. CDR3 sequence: CASSRTGQGMNTGELFF. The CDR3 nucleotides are TGTGCCAGCAGCCGCACCGGACAGGGTATGAACACCGGGGAGCTGTTTTTT. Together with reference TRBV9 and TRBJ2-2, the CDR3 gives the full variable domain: DSGVTQTPKHLITATGQRVTLRCSPRSGDLSVYWYQQSLDQGLQFLIQYYNGEERAKGNILERFSAQQFPDLHSELNLSSLELGDSALYFCASSRTGQGMNTGELFFGEGSRLTVL.

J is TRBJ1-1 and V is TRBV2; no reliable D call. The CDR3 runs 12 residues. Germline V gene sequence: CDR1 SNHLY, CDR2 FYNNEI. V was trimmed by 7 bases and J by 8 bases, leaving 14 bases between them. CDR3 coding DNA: TGTGCCAGCAACCTACAGAACGTGGAAGCTTTCTTT. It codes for CASNLQNVEAFF.

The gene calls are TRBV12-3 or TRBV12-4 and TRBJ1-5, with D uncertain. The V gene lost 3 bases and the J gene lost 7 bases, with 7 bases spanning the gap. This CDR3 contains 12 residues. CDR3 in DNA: TGTGCCAGCAGTTTGTCGGGACAGCCCCAGCATTTT. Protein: CASSLSGQPQHF.

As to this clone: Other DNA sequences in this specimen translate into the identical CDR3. The CDR3 sequence: CASSLTSGVQETQYF. The CDR3 DNA reads as TGCGCCAGCAGTCTAACTAGCGGGGTCCAAGAGACCCAGTACTTC. The chain links TRBV5-1 to TRBJ2-5; 10 bases map to TRBD2. The V and J ends lost 5 bases and 1 base, in that order; junction bases with no gene match: 5. The CDR3 consists of 15 residues. Germline-derived CDR1 and CDR2 are SGHRS and YFSETQ.

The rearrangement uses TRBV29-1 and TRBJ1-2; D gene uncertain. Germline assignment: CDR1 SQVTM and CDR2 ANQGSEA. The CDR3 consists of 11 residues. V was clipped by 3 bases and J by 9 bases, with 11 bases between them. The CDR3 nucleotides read TGCAGCGTTGACAGCCTGGAGAGCTACACCTTC. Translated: CSVDSLESYTF.

The CDR3 DNA sequence: TGTGCCAGCAGCCCACAGAGCTCCTACGAGCAGTACGTC. It codes for CASSPQSSYEQYV. The rearrangement uses TRBV28 and TRBJ2-7; D gene uncertain. The CDR3 has 13 residues. V was clipped by 6 bases and J by 0 bases, with 9 bases between them. Per the germline V gene, CDR1 is MDHEN and CDR2 is SYDVKM.

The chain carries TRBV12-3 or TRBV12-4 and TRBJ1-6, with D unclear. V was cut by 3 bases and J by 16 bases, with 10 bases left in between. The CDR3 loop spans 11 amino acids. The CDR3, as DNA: TGTGCCAGCAGTTTCAGTGGGAGACTCCACTTT. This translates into CASSFSGRLHF.

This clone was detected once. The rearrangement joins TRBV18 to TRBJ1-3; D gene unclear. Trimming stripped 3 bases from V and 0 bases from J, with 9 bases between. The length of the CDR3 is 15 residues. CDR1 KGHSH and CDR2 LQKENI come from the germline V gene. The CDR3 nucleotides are TGTGCCAGCTCACCCGGACGGGACTCTGGAAACACCATATATTTT. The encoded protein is CASSPGRDSGNTIYF.

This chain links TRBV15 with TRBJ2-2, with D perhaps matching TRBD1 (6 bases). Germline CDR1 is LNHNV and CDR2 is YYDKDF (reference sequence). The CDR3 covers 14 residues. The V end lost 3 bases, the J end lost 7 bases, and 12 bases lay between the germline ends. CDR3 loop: CATSSRTTGGELFF. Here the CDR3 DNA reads TGTGCCACCAGCAGTAGGACGACAGGCGGGGAGCTGTTTTTT.

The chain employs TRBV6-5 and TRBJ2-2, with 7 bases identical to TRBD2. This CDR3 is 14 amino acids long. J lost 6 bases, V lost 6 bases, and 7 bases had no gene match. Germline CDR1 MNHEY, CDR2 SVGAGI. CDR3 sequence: CASSRDYRAGELFF. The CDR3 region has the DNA TGTGCCAGCAGCCGGGACTACCGGGCCGGGGAGCTGTTTTTT.

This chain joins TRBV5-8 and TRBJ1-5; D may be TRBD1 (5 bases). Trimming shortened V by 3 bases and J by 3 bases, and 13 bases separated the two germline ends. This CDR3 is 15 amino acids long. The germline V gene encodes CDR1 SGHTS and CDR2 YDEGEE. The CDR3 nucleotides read TGTGCCAGCAGCTGGGGGGACTTCTACAATCAGCCCCAGCATTTT. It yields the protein CASSWGDFYNQPQHF.

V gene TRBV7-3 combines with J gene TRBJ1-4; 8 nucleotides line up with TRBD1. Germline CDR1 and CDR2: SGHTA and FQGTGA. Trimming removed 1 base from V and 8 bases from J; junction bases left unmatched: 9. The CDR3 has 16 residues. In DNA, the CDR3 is TGTGCCAGCAGCTTAAGGTTCAGGGGGCAACGAGAAAAACTGTTTTTT. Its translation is CASSLRFRGQREKLFF.

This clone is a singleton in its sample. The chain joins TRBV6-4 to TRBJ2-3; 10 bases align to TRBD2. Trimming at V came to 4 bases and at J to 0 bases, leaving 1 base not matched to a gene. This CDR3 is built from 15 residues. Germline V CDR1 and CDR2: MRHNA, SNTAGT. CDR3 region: CASSASGSSTDTQYF. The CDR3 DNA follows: TGTGCCAGCAGTGCTAGCGGGAGTAGCACAGATACGCAGTATTTT.

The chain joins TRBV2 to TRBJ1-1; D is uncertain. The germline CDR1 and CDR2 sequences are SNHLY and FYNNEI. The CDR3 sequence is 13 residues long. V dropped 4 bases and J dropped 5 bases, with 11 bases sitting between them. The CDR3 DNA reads TGTGCCAGCAGTGCAGTACTGCGGACTGAAGCTTTCTTT. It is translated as CASSAVLRTEAFF.

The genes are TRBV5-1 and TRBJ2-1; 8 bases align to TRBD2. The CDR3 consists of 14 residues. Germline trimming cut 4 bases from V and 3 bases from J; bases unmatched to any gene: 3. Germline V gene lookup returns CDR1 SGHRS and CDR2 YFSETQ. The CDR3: CASSAGGNYNEQFF. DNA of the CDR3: TGCGCCAGCAGCGCGGGGGGAAACTACAATGAGCAGTTCTTC.

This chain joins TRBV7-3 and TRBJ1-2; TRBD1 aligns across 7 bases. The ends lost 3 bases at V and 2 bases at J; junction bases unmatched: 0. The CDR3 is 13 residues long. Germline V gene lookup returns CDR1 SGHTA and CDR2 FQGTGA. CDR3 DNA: TGTGCCAGCAGCTTGGGACAGAACTATGGCTACACCTTC. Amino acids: CASSLGQNYGYTF. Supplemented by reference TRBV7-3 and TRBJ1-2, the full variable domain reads GAGVSQTPSNKVTEKGKYVELRCDPISGHTALYWYRQSLGQGPEFLIYFQGTGAADDSGLPNDRFFAVRPEGSVSTLKIQRTERGDSAVYLCASSLGQNYGYTFGSGTRLTVV.

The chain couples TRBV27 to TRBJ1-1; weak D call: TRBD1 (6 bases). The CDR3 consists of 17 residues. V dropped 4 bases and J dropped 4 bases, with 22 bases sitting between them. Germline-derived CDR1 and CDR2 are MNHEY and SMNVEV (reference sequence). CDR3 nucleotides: TGTGCCAGCAGTTGGGCCAGGGGTCATCTAGGGAGCACTGAAGCTTTCTTT. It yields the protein CASSWARGHLGSTEAFF.

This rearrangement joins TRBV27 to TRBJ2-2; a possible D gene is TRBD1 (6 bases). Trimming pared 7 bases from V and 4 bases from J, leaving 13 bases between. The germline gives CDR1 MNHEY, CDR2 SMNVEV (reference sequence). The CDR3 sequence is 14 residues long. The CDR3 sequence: CASKRDTTTGELFF. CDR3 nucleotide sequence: TGTGCCAGCAAAAGGGACACCACCACCGGGGAGCTGTTTTTT.

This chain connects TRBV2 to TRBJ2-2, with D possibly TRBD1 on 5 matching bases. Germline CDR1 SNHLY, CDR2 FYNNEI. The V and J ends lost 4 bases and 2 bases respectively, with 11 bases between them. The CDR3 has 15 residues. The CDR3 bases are TGTGCCAGCAGTGTTGACAGTTTAAACACCGGGGAGCTGTTTTTT. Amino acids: CASSVDSLNTGELFF.

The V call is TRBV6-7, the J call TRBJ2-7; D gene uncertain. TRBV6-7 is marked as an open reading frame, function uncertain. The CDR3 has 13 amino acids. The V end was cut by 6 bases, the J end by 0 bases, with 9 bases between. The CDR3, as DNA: TGTGCCAGCAGAAAGCTTCCCTCCTACGAGCAGTACGTC. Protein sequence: CASRKLPSYEQYV.

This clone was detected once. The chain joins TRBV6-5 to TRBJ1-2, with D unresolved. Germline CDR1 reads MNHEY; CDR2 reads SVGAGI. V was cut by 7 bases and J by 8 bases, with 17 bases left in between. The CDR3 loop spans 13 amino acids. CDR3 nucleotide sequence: TGTGCCAGCAAAACCAGCAGGTCATACGGCTACACCTTC. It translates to CASKTSRSYGYTF.

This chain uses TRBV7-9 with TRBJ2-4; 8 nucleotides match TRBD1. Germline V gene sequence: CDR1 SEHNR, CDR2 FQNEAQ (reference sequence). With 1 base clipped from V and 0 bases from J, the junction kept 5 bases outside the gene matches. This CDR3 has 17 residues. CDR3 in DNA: TGTGCCAGCAGCTTAGGTGGACAGGGATCAGCCAAAAACATTCAGTACTTC. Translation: CASSLGGQGSAKNIQYF.

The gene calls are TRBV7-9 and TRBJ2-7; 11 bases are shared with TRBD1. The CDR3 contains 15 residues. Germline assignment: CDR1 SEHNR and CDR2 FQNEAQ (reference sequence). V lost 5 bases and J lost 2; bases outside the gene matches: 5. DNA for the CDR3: TGTGCCAGCAGCCTCCAGGGACAGGGGGCCTACGAGCAGTACTTC. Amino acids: CASSLQGQGAYEQYF. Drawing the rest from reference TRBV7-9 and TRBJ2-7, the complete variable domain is DTGVSQNPRHKITKRGQNVTFRCDPISEHNRLYWYRQTLGQGPEFLTYFQNEAQLEKSRLLSDRFSAERPKGSFSTLEIQRTEQGDSAMYLCASSLQGQGAYEQYFGPGTRLTVT.

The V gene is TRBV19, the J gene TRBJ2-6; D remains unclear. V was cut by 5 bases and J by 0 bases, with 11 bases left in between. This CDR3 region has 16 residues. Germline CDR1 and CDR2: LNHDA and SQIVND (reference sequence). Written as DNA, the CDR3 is TGTGCCAGTAGTTCACCCTCGGGCTCTGGGGCCAACGTCCTGACTTTC. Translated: CASSSPSGSGANVLTF.

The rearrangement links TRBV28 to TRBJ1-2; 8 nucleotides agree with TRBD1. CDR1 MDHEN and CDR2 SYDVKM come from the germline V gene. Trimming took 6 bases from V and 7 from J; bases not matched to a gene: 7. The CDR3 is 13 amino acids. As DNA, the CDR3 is TGTGCCAGCAGGCCAGGGGGCACCTCTGGCTACACCTTC. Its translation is CASRPGGTSGYTF.

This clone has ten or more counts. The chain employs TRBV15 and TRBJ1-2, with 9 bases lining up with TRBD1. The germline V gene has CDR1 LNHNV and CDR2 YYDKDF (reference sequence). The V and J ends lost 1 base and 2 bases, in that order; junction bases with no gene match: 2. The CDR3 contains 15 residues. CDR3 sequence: CATSRADRGNYGYTF. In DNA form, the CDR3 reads TGTGCCACCAGCAGAGCCGACAGGGGGAACTATGGCTACACCTTC.